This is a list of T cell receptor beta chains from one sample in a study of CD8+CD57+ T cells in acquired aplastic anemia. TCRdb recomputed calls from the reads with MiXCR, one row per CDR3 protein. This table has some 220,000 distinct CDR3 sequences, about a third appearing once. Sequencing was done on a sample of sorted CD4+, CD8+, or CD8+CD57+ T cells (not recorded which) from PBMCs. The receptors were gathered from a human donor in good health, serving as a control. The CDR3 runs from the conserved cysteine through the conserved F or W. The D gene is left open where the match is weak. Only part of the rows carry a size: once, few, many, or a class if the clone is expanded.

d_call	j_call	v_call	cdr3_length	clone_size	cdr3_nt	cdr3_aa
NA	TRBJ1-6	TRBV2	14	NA	TGTGCCAGCAGTCAGACCCAGACTAATTCACCCCTCCACTTT	CASSQTQTNSPLHF
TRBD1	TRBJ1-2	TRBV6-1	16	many	TGTGCCAGCAGTCGCGAGGGGCAGGGGGCCAACTATGGCTACACCTTC	CASSREGQGANYGYTF
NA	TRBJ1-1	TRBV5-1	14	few	TGCGCCAGCAGCTTGATCGGGCGTAACACTGAAGCTTTCTTT	CASSLIGRNTEAFF
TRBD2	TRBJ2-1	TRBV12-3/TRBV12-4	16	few	TGTGCCAGCAGTTTAGCGCGTCTAGCGGGAGGATTTGAGCAGTTCTTC	CASSLARLAGGFEQFF
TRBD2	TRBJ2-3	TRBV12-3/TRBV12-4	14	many	TGTGCCAGCCATAGCGGGAGTAGCACAGATACGCAGTATTTT	CASHSGSSTDTQYF
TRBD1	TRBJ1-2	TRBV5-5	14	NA	TGTGCCAGCAGCTTGACCGGACAGGGCGGTGGCTACACCTTC	CASSLTGQGGGYTF
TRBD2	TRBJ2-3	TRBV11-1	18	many	TGTGCCAGCAGCTTATCCTGGGCAGCGCGGGGGGGCACAGATACGCAGTATTTT	CASSLSWAARGGTDTQYF
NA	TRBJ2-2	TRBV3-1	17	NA	TGTGCCAGCAGCCACTTCCTTGGACGGACTAACACCGGGGAGCTGTTTTTT	CASSHFLGRTNTGELFF
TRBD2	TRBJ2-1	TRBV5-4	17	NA	TGTGCCAGCAGCTTGGAACACGGCGGGAGGACCTACAATGAGCAGTTCTTC	CASSLEHGGRTYNEQFF
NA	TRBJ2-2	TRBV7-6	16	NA	TGTGCCAGCAGCTTATTAGGACCCGCGAACACCGGGGAGCTGTTTTTT	CASSLLGPANTGELFF
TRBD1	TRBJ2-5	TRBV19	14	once	TGTGCCAGTAGTGCGGACAGGTCACAAGAGACCCAGTACTTC	CASSADRSQETQYF
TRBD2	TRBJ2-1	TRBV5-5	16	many	TGTGCCAGCAGCCTCGGGACTAGCTTTGTGGTCAATGAGCAGTTCTTC	CASSLGTSFVVNEQFF
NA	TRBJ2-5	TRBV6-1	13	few	TGTGCCAGCAGTCGCGGGGCCTTGGAGACCCAGTACTTC	CASSRGALETQYF
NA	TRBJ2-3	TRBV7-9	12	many	TGTGCCAGCAGCCGCGACACAGATACGCAGTATTTT	CASSRDTDTQYF
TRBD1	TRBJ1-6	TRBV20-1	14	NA	TGCAGTGCTAGAGGGACAGGGGGTAATTCACCCCTCCACTTT	CSARGTGGNSPLHF
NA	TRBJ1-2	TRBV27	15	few	TGTGCCAGCAGTTTATCCTTCGCGGCAGGGCTTGGCTACACCTTC	CASSLSFAAGLGYTF
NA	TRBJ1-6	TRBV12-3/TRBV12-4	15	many	TGTGCCAGCAGTTTCAGTCGAGCCTATAATTCACCCCTCCACTTT	CASSFSRAYNSPLHF
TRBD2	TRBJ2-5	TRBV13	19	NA	TGTGCCAGCAGCTCTCGGGGGACTAGCGGGAGTTGGATCCAAGAGACCCAGTACTTC	CASSSRGTSGSWIQETQYF
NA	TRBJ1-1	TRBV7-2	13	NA	TGTGCCAGCAGCTTGCGGACGAGGTCTGAAGCTTTCTTT	CASSLRTRSEAFF
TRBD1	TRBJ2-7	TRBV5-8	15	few	TGTGTCACCCAAAAGGACAGGGGGCCTCCCTACGAGCAGTACTTC	CVTQKDRGPPYEQYF
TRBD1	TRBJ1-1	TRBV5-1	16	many	TGCGCCAGCAGCTTGAGTACCGGGACAGGGAACACTGAAGCTTTCTTT	CASSLSTGTGNTEAFF
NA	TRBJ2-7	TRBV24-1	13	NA	TGTGCCACCTCAACTGGGGTGTCCTACGAGCAGTACTTC	CATSTGVSYEQYF
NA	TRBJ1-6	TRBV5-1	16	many	TGCGCCAGCAGCTTGGTGCGGAGGGAGGGCTATTCACCCCTCCACTTT	CASSLVRREGYSPLHF
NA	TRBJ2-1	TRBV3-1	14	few	TGTGCCAGCAGCCCGGGACATACCTACAATGAGCAGTTCTTC	CASSPGHTYNEQFF
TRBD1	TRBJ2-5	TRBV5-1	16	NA	TGCGCCAGCAGCCTTGGAAAGGGGGCCGACCTTGAGACCCAGTACTTC	CASSLGKGADLETQYF